This paragraph covers one TCR beta chain sequence. Original processing methods: Reference gene primer amplification yielded estimated nucleated cell counts. Only in-frame clones appear in the TCRdb table, and some are missing; sequencing was by immunoSEQ multiplex PCR. That table furnishes V, J and clone size, whereas the DNA furnished D and trimming. The table records approximately 190,000 clones, around 85% of them present only once. CDR1 is MDHEN, CDR2 SYDVKM, per germline. The V and J ends lost 5 bases and 2 bases respectively, with 10 bases between them. The CDR3 loop spans 14 amino acids. This sample stems from a study of blood T cell repertoires in COVID-19. Across the whole study: Samples taken during acute and convalescent COVID-19 were collected in the United States, Italy and Spain. From T cells, B-cell-depleted T cells, or PBMCs came the material, which was cDNA or gDNA.

The V and J genes are TRBV28 and TRBJ1-5; no reliable D call. This TCR was recovered from a man between 65 and 80 years old with active or convalescent COVID-19. Sequenced: peripheral blood. The chain's CDR3 is CASSPAGGNQPQHF. CDR3 nucleotides: TGTGCCAGCAGTCCGGCCGGGGGCAATCAGCCCCAGCATTTT.